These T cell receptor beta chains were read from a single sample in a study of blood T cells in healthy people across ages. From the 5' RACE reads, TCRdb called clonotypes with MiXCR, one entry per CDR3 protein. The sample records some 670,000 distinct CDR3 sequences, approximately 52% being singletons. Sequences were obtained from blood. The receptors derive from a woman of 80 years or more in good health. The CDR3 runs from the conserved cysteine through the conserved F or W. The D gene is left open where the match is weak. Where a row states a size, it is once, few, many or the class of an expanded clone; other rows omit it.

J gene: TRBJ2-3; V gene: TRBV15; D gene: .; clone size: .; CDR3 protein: CATSRSFGATDTQYF; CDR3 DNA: TGTGCCACCAGCAGGTCCTTCGGGGCCACAGATACGCAGTATTTT
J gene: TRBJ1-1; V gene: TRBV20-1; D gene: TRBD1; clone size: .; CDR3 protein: CSARGPTGVGTEAFF; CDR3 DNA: TGCAGTGCTAGAGGGCCTACAGGGGTGGGAACTGAAGCTTTCTTT
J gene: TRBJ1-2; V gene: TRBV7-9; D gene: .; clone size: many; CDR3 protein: CASSPPFPGQYGYTF; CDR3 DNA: TGTGCCAGCAGCCCCCCGTTCCCAGGCCAGTATGGCTACACCTTC
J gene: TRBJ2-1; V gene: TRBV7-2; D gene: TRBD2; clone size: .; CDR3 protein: CASSFREATSSYNEQFF; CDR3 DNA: TGTGCCAGCAGCTTCCGGGAGGCGACAAGCTCCTACAATGAGCAGTTCTTC
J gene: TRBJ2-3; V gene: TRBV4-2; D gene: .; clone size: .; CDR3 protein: CASSQDPLATQYF; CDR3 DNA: TGTGCCAGCAGCCAAGATCCCCTTGCTACGCAGTATTTT
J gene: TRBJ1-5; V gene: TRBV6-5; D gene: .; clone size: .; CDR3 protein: CASSSTIGNQPQHF; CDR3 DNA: TGTGCCAGCAGTTCAACTATAGGCAATCAGCCCCAGCATTTT
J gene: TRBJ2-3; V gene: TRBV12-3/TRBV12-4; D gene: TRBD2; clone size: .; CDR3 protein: CASSGLAGLTDTQYF; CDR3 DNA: TGTGCCAGCAGTGGTCTAGCGGGCCTGACAGATACGCAGTATTTT
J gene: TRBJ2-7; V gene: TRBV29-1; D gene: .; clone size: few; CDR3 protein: CSVDLVYEQYF; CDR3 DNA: TGCAGCGTTGACTTGGTCTACGAGCAGTACTTC
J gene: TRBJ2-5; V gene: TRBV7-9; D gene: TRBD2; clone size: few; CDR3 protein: CASSPSGTSYNEQYF; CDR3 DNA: TGTGCCAGCAGCCCGAGCGGGACCTCCTACAATGAGCAGTACTTC
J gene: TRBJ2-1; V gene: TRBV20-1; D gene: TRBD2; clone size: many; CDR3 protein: CSARDPGTSGINEQFF; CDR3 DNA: TGCAGTGCTAGAGACCCCGGGACTAGCGGGATAAACGAGCAGTTCTTC
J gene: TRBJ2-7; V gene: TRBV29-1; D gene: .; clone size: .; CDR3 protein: CSVETGTSYEQYF; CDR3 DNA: TGCAGCGTTGAGACAGGAACCTCCTACGAGCAGTACTTC
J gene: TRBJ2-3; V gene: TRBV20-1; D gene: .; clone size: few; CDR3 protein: CSAPPVLSADTQYF; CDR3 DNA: TGCAGTGCCCCGCCGGTCCTTTCCGCAGATACGCAGTATTTT
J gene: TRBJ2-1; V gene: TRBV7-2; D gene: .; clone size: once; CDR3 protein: CASSPYIAQLVNEQFF; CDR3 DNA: TGTGCCAGCAGCCCCTATATAGCGCAACTTGTCAATGAGCAGTTCTTC
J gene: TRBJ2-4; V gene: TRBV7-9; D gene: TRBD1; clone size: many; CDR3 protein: CASSLRDRNIQYF; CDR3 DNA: TGTGCCAGCAGCCTTCGGGACAGAAACATTCAGTACTTC
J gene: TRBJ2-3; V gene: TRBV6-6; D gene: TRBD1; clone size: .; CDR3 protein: CASSFSGGLTDTQYF; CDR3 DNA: TGTGCCAGCTCCTTTTCAGGGGGCCTCACAGATACGCAGTATTTT
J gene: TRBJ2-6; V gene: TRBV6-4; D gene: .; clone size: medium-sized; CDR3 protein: CASSGTPGANVLTF; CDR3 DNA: TGTGCCAGCAGTGGTACTCCTGGGGCCAACGTCCTGACTTTC
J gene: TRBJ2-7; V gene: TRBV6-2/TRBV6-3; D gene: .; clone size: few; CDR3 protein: CASSYSGRDMSLEQYF; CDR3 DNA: TGTGCCAGCAGTTACTCAGGCCGGGACATGTCGCTCGAGCAGTACTTC
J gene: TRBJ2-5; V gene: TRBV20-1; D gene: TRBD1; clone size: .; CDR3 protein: CSAGGQGRSSGETQYF; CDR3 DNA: TGCAGTGCCGGAGGACAGGGTCGGTCTTCGGGAGAGACCCAGTACTTC
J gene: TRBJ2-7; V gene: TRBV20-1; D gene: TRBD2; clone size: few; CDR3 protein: CSARDRREYEQYF; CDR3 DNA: TGCAGTGCTAGAGACCGGCGGGAGTACGAGCAGTACTTC
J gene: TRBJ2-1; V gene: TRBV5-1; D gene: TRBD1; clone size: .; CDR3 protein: CAGSLGTVNEQFF; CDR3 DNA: TGCGCCGGCAGCCTCGGGACAGTTAATGAGCAGTTCTTC
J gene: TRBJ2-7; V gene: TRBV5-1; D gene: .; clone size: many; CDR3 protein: CASSWPSKGLYEQYF; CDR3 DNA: TGCGCCAGCAGCTGGCCTAGTAAGGGGCTCTACGAGCAGTACTTC
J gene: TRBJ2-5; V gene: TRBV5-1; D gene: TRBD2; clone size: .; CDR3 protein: CASSSRLAGDQETQYF; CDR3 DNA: TGCGCCAGCAGCTCGAGACTAGCGGGGGACCAAGAGACCCAGTACTTC
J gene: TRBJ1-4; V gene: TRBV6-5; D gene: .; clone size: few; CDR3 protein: CASSDSRGYEKLFF; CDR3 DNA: TGTGCCAGCAGTGACTCGAGGGGATATGAAAAACTGTTTTTT
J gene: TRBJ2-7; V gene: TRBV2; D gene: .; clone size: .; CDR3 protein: CASKGTSYEQYF; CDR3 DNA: TGTGCCAGCAAAGGGACCTCCTACGAGCAGTACTTC
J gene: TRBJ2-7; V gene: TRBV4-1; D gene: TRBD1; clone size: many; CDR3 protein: CASSQVGIGTGAREQYF; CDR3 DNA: TGCGCCAGCAGCCAAGTAGGGATAGGGACAGGGGCACGCGAGCAGTACTTC
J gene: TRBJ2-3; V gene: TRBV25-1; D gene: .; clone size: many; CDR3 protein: CASRRGPDTQYF; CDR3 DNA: TGTGCCAGCCGTCGAGGTCCGGATACGCAGTATTTT
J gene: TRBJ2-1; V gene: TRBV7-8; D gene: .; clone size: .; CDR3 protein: CASSAIADSSYNEQFF; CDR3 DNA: TGTGCCAGCAGCGCTATAGCGGATAGCTCCTACAATGAGCAGTTCTTC
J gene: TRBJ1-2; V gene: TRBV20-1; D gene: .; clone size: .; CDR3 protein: CRPPDVDYGYTF; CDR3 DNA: TGCAGACCTCCTGACGTGGACTATGGCTACACCTTC
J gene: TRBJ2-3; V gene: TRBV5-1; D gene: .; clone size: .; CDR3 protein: CASRMATDTQYF; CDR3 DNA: TGCGCCAGCCGAATGGCCACAGATACGCAGTATTTT
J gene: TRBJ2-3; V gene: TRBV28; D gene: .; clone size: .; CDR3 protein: CASSQLGPTDTQYF; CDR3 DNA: TGTGCCAGCAGTCAATTGGGTCCCACAGATACGCAGTATTTT
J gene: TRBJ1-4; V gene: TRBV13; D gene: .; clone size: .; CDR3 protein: CASSSPSGNEKLFF; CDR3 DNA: TGTGCCAGCAGCTCGCCCAGCGGTAATGAAAAACTGTTTTTT
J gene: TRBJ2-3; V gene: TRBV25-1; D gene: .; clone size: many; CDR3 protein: CASSEFTYTRTDTQYF; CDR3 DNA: TGTGCCAGCAGTGAATTTACTTACACGAGGACAGATACGCAGTATTTT
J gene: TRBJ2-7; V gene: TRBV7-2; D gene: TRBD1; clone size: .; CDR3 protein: CASSFQQGHVQYF; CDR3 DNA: TGTGCCAGCAGCTTCCAACAGGGGCACGTGCAGTACTTC
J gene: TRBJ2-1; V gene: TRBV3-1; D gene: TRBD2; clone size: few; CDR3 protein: CASSQVASGSLEQFF; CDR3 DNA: TGTGCCAGCAGCCAAGTGGCTAGCGGGAGCCTTGAGCAGTTCTTC
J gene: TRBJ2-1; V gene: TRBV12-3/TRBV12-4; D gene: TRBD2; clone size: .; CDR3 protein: CASSLTGGLGEQFF; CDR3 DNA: TGTGCCAGCTCCTTGACGGGGGGGCTGGGTGAGCAGTTCTTC
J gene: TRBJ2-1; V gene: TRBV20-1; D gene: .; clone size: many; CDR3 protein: CSARPHHLYNEQFF; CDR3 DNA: TGCAGTGCTAGACCTCACCACCTTTACAATGAGCAGTTCTTC
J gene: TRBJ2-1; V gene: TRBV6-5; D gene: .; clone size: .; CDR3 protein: CASSYWGEQFF; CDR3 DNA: TGTGCCAGCAGTTACTGGGGGGAGCAGTTCTTC
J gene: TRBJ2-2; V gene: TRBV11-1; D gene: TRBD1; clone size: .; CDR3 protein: CASRATGGSTGELFF; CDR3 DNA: TGTGCCAGCCGCGCAACAGGGGGCAGCACCGGGGAGCTGTTTTTT
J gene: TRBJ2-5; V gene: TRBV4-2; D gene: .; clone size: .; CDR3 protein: CASSQGGSGETQYF; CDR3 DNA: TGTGCCAGCAGCCAAGGTGGAAGCGGGGAGACCCAGTACTTC
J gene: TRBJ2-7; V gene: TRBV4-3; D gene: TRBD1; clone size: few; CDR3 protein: CASSQGMGQGIYEQYF; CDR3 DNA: TGCGCCAGCAGCCAAGGAATGGGACAGGGGATTTACGAGCAGTACTTC
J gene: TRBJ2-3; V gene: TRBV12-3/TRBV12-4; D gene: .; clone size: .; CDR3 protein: CASSSQGPFPTDTQYF; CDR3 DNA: TGTGCCAGCAGTTCCCAGGGGCCCTTCCCCACAGATACGCAGTATTTT
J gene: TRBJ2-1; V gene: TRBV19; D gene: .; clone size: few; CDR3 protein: CASKFFGTPNEQFF; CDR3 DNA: TGTGCCAGCAAATTTTTTGGGACCCCCAATGAGCAGTTCTTC
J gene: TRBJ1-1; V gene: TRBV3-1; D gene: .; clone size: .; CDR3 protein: CASSLGVASTEAFF; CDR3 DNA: TGTGCCAGCAGCCTTGGGGTGGCGAGCACTGAAGCTTTCTTT
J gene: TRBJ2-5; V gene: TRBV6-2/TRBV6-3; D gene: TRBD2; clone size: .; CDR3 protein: CAGSYSPGLARKTQYF; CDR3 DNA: TGTGCCGGCAGTTACTCCCCCGGACTAGCGAGGAAGACCCAGTACTTC
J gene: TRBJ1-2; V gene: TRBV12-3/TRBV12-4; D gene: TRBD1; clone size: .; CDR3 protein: CASSSTGEGYTF; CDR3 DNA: TGTGCCAGCAGTAGTACAGGGGAGGGCTACACCTTC
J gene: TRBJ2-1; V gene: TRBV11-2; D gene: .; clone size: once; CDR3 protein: CASSRIPGHPMNEQFF; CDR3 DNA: TGTGCCAGCAGTCGAATACCGGGACACCCTATGAATGAGCAGTTCTTC
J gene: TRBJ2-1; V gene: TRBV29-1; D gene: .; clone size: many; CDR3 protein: CSVEESTARDNEQFF; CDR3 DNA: TGCAGCGTTGAAGAATCAACAGCCAGAGACAATGAGCAGTTCTTC
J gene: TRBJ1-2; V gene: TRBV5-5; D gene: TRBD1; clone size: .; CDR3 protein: CASTTEDRVLHGYTF; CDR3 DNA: TGTGCCAGCACCACTGAGGACAGGGTGCTTCATGGCTACACCTTC
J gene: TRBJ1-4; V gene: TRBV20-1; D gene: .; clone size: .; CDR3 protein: CSVWLGNEKLFF; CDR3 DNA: TGCAGTGTTTGGTTGGGTAATGAAAAACTGTTTTTT
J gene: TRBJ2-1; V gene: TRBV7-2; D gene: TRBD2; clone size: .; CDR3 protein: CASSHGTSLGEQFF; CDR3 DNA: TGTGCCAGCAGCCACGGGACTAGCTTAGGTGAGCAGTTCTTC
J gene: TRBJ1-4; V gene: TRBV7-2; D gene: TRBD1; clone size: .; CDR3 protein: CASSLGITGEGEKLFF; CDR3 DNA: TGTGCCAGCAGCTTAGGGATTACAGGGGAGGGAGAAAAACTGTTTTTT
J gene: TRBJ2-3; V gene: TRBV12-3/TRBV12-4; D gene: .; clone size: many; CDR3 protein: CASSFSAPDTQYF; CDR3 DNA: TGTGCCAGCAGTTTTTCAGCCCCAGATACGCAGTATTTT
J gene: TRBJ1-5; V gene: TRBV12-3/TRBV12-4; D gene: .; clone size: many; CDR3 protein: CASRTGSISQPQHF; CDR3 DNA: TGTGCCAGCAGGACGGGGTCCATAAGTCAGCCCCAGCATTTT
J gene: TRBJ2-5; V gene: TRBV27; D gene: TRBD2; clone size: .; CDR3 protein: CASSWGLAGYERYF; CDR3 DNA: TGTGCCAGCAGTTGGGGACTAGCGGGATACGAGCGCTACTTC
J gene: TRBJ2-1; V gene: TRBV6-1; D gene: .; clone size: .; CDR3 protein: CASSVGTYNSYNEQFF; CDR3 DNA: TGTGCCAGCAGCGTTGGGACTTATAACTCCTACAATGAGCAGTTCTTC